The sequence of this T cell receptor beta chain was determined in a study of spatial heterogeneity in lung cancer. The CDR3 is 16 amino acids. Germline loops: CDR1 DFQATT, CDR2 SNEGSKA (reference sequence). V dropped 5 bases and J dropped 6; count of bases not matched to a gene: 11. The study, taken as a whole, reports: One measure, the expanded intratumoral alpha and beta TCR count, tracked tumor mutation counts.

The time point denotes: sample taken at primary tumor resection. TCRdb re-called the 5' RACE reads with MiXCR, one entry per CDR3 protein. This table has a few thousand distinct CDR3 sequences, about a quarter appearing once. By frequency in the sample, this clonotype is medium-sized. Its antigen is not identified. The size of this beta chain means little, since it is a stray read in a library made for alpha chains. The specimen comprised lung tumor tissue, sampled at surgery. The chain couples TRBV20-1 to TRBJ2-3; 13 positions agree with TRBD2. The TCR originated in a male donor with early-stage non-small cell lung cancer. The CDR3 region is CSAGVGLAGDGDTQYF. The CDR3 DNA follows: TGCAGTGCTGGAGTCGGACTAGCGGGAGACGGTGATACGCAGTATTTT.